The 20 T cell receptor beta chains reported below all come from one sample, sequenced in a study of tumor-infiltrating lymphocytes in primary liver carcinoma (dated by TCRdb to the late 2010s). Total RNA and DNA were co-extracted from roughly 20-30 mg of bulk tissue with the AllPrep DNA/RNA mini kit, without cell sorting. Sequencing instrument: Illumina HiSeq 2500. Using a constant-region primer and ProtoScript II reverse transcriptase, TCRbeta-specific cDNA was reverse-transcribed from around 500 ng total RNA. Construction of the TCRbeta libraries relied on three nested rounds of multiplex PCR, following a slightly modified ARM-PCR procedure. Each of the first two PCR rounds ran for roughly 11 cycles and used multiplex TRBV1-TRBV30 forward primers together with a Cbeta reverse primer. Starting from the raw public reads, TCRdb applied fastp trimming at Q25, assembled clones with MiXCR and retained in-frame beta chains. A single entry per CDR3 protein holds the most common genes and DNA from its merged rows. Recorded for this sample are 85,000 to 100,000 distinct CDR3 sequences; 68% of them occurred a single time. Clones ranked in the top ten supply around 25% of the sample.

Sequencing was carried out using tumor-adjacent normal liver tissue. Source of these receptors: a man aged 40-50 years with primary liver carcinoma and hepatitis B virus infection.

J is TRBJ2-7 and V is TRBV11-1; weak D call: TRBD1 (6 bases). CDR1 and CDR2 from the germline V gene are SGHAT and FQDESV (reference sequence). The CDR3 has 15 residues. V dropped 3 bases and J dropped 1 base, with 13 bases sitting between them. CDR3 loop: CASSFNGQFSYEQYF. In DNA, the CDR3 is TGTGCCAGCAGCTTCAACGGACAGTTTTCCTACGAGCAGTACTTC.

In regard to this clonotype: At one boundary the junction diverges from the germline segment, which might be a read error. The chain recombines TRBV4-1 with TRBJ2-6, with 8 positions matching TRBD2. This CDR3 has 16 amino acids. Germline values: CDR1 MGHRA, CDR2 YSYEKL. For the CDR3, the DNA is TGCGCCAGCAGCCAGACTAGCGACTCTGGGGTCAACGTCCTGACTTTC. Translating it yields CASSQTSDSGVNVLTF.

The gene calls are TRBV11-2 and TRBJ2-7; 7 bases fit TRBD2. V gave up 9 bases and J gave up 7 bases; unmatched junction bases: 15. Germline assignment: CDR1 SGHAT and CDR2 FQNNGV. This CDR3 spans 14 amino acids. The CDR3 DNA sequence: TGTGCCAGGACCCTAAAGTACGGGGACTATGAGCAGTACTTC. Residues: CARTLKYGDYEQYF.

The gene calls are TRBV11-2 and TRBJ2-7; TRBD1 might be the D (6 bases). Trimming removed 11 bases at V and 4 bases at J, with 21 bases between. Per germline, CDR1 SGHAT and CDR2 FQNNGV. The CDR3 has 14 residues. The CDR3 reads CACQARTALYEQYF. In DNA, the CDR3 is TGTGCCTGCCAAGCCAGGACAGCCTTATACGAGCAGTACTTC.

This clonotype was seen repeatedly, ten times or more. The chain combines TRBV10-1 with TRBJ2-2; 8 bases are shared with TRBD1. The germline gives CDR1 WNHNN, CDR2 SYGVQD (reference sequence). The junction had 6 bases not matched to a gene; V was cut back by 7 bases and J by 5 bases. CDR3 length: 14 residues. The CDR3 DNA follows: TGCGCCAGCACTGACAGGGGTGGGACCGGGGAGCTGTTTTTT. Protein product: CASTDRGGTGELFF.

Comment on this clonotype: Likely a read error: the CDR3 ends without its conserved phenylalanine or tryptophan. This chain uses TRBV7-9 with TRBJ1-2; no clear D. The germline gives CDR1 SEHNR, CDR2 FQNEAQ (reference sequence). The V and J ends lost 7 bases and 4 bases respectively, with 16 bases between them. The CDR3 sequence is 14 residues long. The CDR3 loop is CASNRAGPIYGYTL. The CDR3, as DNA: TGTGCCAGCAACCGTGCCGGGCCAATCTATGGCTACACCCTC.

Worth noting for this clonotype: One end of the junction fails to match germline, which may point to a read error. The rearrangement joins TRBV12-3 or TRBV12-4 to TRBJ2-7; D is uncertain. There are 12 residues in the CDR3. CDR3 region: CASSAVSYGQYF. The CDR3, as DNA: TGTGCCAGCAGTGCAGTCAGTTACGGGCAGTACTTC.

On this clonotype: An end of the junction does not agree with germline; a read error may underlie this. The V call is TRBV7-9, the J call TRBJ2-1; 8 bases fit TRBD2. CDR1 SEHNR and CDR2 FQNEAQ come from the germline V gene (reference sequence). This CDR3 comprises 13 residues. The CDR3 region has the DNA TGTGCCAGCAGCTTAGTAGAACTAGCGGAGCAGCTCTTC. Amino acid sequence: CASSLVELAEQLF.

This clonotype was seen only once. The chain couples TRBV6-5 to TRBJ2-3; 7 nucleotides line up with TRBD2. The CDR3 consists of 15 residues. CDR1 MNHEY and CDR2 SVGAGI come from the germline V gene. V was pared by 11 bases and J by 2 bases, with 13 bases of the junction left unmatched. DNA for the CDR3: TGTGCCTGCGTCCCCCCGGGGGGTTACACAGATACGCAGTATTTT. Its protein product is CACVPPGGYTDTQYF.

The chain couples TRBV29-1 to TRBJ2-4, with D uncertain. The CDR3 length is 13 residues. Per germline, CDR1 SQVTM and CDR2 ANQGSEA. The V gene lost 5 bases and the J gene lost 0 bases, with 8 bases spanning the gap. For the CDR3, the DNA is TGCAGCGTTCTTGGGATAGCCAAAAACATTCAGTACTTC. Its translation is CSVLGIAKNIQYF.

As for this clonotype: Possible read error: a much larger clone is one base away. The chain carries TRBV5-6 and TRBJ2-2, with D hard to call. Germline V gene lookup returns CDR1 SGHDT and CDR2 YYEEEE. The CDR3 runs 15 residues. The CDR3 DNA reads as TGTGCCAGCAGCTTGGTTGGCAGGAACAACGGGGAGCTGTTTTTT. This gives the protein CASSLVGRNNGELFF.

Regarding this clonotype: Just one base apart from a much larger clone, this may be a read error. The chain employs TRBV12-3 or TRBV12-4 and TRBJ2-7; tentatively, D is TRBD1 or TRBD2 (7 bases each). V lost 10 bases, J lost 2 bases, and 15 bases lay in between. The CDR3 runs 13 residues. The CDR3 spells CATSGGATYEQYF. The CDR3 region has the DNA TGTGCCACCTCAGGGGGGGCAACCTACGAGCAGTACTTC.

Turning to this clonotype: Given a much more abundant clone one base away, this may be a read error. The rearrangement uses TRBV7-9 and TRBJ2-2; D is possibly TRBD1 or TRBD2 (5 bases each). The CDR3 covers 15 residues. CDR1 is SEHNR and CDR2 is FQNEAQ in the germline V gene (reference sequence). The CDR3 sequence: CASSLKGRNTGDLFF. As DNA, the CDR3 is TGTGCCAGCAGCTTAAAGGGGCGGAACACCGGGGACCTGTTTTTT. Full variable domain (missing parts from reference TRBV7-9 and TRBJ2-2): DTGVSQNPRHKITKRGQNVTFRCDPISEHNRLYWYRQTLGQGPEFLTYFQNEAQLEKSRLLSDRFSAERPKGSFSTLEIQRTEQGDSAMYLCASSLKGRNTGDLFFGEGSRLTVL.

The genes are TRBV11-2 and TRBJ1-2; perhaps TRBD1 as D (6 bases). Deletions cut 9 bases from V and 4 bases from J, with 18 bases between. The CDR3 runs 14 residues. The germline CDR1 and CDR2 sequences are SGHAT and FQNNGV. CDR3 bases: TGTGCCAGTTGCGGGGGGGGGCGAGGCTATGGCTACACCTTC. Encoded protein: CASCGGGRGYGYTF.

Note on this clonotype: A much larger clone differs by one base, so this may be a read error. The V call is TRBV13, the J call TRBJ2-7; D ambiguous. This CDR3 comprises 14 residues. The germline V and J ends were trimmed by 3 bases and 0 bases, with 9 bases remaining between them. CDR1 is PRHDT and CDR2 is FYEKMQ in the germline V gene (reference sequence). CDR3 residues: CASSFRHSSYEQYF. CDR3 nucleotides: TGTGCCAGCAGCTTCCGGCACAGCTCCTACGAGCAGTACTTC.

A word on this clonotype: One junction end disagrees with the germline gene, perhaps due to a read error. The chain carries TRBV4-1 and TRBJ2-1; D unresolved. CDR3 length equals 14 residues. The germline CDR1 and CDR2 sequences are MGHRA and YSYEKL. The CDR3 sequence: CASSQGVAYNEQFF. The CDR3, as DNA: TGCGCCAGCAGCCAAGGAGTAGCCTACAATGAACAGTTCTTC.

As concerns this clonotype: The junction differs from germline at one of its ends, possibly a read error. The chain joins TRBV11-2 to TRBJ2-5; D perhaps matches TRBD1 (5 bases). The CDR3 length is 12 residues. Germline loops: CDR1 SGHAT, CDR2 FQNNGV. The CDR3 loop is CTSNYRTGTQYF. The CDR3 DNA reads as TGTACCAGCAACTACAGAACAGGGACCCAGTACTTC.

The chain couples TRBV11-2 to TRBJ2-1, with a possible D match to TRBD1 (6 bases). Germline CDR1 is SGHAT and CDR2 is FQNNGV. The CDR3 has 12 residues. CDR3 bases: TGTGCAAGCGATGACAGGTCCCCTGAGCAGTTCTTC. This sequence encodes CASDDRSPEQFF.

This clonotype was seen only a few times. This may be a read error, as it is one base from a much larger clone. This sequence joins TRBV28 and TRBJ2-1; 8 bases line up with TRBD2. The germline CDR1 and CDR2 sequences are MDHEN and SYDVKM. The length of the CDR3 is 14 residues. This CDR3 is CASSLSGTRSERFF. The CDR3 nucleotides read TGTGCCAGCAGTTTATCGGGGACTAGGTCCGAGCGGTTCTTC.

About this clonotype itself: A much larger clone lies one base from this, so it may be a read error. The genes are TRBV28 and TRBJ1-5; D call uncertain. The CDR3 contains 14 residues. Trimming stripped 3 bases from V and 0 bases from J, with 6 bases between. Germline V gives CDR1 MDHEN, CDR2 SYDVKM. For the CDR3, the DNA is TGTGCCAGCAGTTTCCGAGATAGCAATCAGCCCCAGCATTTT. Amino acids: CASSFRDSNQPQHF.